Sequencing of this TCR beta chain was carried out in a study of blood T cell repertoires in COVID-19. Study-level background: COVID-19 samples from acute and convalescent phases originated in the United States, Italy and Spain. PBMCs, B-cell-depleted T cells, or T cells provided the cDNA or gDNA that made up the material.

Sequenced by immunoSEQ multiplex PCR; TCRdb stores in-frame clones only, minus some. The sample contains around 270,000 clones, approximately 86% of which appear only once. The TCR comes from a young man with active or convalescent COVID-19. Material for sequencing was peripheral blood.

The CDR3 DNA follows: TGTGCCAGTAGTCAGGCTACAGGGGTAACTGAAGCTTTCTTT. It is translated as CASSQATGVTEAFF. The genes are TRBV19 and TRBJ1-1; 7 positions agree with TRBD1. This CDR3 comprises 14 residues. The junction had 8 bases not matched to a gene; V was cut back by 5 bases and J by 5 bases. Germline lookup yields CDR1 LNHDA and CDR2 SQIVND (reference sequence).